One and the same sample provided the 25 T cell receptor beta chains below, sequenced in a study of blood T cell repertoires in COVID-19. Sequenced by immunoSEQ multiplex PCR; TCRdb stores in-frame clones only, minus some. The top ten clones hold more than 0.95% of a sample with 350,000 to 400,000 clones, 88% of them seen once. Sequences were obtained from PBMCs or T cells enriched from blood (not recorded which). The receptors stem from a woman in her late teens or twenties who had recovered from COVID-19.

The chain combines TRBV7-9 with TRBJ2-1; 13 bases line up with TRBD2. Germline values: CDR1 SEHNR, CDR2 FQNEAQ (reference sequence). This CDR3 spans 17 amino acids. V dropped 5 bases and J dropped 5; count of bases not matched to a gene: 9. The CDR3 loop reads CASSLPLAGGSDNEQFF. The CDR3 DNA follows: TGTGCCAGCAGCCTGCCACTAGCGGGGGGGAGCGACAATGAGCAGTTCTTC.

The genes are TRBV27 and TRBJ1-2; the D gene is possibly TRBD1 (6 bases). This CDR3 has 13 amino acids. The V end was cut by 5 bases, the J end by 1 base, with 8 bases between. Per the germline V gene, CDR1 is MNHEY and CDR2 is SMNVEV (reference sequence). CDR3 in DNA: TGTGCCAGCAGTGGACAGAATAACTATGGCTACACCTTC. It encodes CASSGQNNYGYTF.

This chain joins TRBV18 and TRBJ2-1; TRBD2 matches 9 bases. J was trimmed by 2 bases and V by 6 bases; bases with no gene match: 5. The CDR3 totals 15 residues. Germline V gives CDR1 KGHSH, CDR2 LQKENI. The DNA of the CDR3 is TGTGCCAGCTCTACGGGACTAGCCACCTACAATGAGCAGTTCTTC. It specifies CASSTGLATYNEQFF. Based on the CDR3 plus reference TRBV18 and TRBJ2-1, the full variable domain is NAGVMQNPRHLVRRRGQEARLRCSPMKGHSHVYWYRQLPEEGLKFMVYLQKENIIDESGMPKERFSAEFPKEGPSILRIQQVVRGDSAAYFCASSTGLATYNEQFFGPGTRLTVL.

The V and J genes are TRBV6-2 or TRBV6-3 and TRBJ2-7, with D perhaps TRBD2 (6 bases). The V and J ends lost 2 bases and 3 bases respectively, with 8 bases between them. The length of the CDR3 is 13 residues. Germline loops: CDR1 MNHEY, CDR2 SVGEGT. The CDR3 DNA follows: TGTGCCAGCAGTTACGCGGGACTCTACGAGCAGTACTTC. Its translation is CASSYAGLYEQYF.

The CDR3 reads CASSYLLAGGYEQYF. DNA for the CDR3: TGTGCCAGCAGTTACCTTCTAGCGGGGGGCTACGAGCAGTACTTC. The chain links TRBV6-5 to TRBJ2-7, with 11 bases identical to TRBD2. Germline CDR1 is MNHEY and CDR2 is SVGAGI. The CDR3 length is 15 residues. After removal of 2 bases from V and 3 bases from J, the junction contained 3 bases not matched to a gene.

The J gene is TRBJ1-4, the V gene TRBV6-2 or TRBV6-3; D gene uncertain. Germline CDR1 reads MNHEY; CDR2 reads SVGEGT. The CDR3 has 15 residues. Trimming cost V 3 bases and J 2 bases, with 10 bases left between them. The CDR3 here is CASSYRGGTNEKLFF. The CDR3 DNA sequence: TGTGCCAGCAGTTATAGAGGCGGTACTAATGAAAAACTGTTTTTT.

On this clone itself: The junction departs from germline at one end; a sequencing error may be responsible. CDR3: CASSNQGFRMDF. The CDR3 coding sequence is TGTGCCAGCAGTAACCAGGGTTTCCGAATGGACTTT. The rearrangement links TRBV6-2 or TRBV6-3 to TRBJ1-3; tentative D call: TRBD1 (5 bases). The CDR3 runs to 12 residues. CDR1 and CDR2 from the germline V gene are MNHEY and SVGEGT.

V gene TRBV6-5 combines with J gene TRBJ1-4; 8 bases are shared with TRBD1. In germline, CDR1 is MNHEY, CDR2 SVGAGI. After removal of 5 bases from V and 8 bases from J, the junction contained 7 bases not matched to a gene. The CDR3 contains 14 residues. CDR3 nucleotides: TGTGCCAGCAGTACACACAGGGGGGACGAAAAACTGTTTTTT. It encodes CASSTHRGDEKLFF.

V and J are TRBV7-2 and TRBJ1-1, with TRBD1 matching over 7 bases. J lost 1 base, V lost 2 bases, and 4 bases had no gene match. This CDR3 comprises 15 residues. The V gene's germline CDR1 is SGHTA and CDR2 FQGNSA. CDR3 sequence: CASSLQGTANTEAFF. Here the CDR3 DNA reads TGTGCCAGCAGCTTACAGGGGACAGCGAACACTGAAGCTTTCTTT.

The J gene is TRBJ2-5, the V gene TRBV7-2; 8 bases fit TRBD2. Germline CDR1 is SGHTA and CDR2 is FQGNSA. The CDR3 runs 15 residues. V lost 5 bases to trimming and J lost 4 bases; unmatched junction nucleotides: 9. The CDR3 DNA reads TGTGCCAGCAGCCTAGGTGGACTAGCCGGAGAGACCCAGTACTTC. It yields the protein CASSLGGLAGETQYF.

This clone was picked up one time. This chain uses TRBV7-8 with TRBJ1-3; possibly TRBD1 for D (6 bases). The CDR3 has 15 amino acids. Germline V gene data show CDR1 as SGHVS and CDR2 as FQNEAQ. V lost 5 bases to trimming and J lost 3 bases, with 14 bases between them. The CDR3 sequence is CASSSTGFNGNTIYF. The CDR3 coding sequence is TGTGCCAGCAGCAGTACAGGGTTCAATGGAAACACCATATATTTT.

The genes are TRBV9 and TRBJ2-7, with no clear D. With 0 bases removed from V and 0 bases from J, the gap between germline ends came to 10 bases. This CDR3 has 15 residues. CDR1 and CDR2 from the germline V gene are SGDLS and YYNGEE. The chain's CDR3 is CASSVGQASSYEQYF. Here the CDR3 DNA reads TGTGCCAGCAGCGTAGGCCAGGCAAGCTCCTACGAGCAGTACTTC.

The chain uses TRBV12-2 and TRBJ2-7; the table's D call TRBD1 went unverified against the DNA. TRBV12-2 has pseudogene status. The CDR3 runs to 15 residues. CDR3 amino acids: CASRGYGTVSYEQYF. In DNA, the CDR3 is TGTGCAAGTCGCGGATACGGGACAGTGTCCTACGAGCAGTACTTC.

This chain connects TRBV18 to TRBJ2-2, with 9 positions matching TRBD2. The CDR3 loop spans 18 amino acids. After removal of 3 bases from V and 0 bases from J, the junction contained 8 bases not matched to a gene. Germline V gene lookup returns CDR1 KGHSH and CDR2 LQKENI. CDR3 in amino acids: CASSPRAGGPANTGELFF. For the CDR3, the DNA is TGTGCCAGCTCACCCCGTGCGGGGGGGCCCGCGAACACCGGGGAGCTGTTTTTT.

The table lists this clone with a count of one. The V and J genes are TRBV29-1 and TRBJ1-2; possibly TRBD1 for D (6 bases). The CDR3 sequence is 11 residues long. V gave up 7 bases and J gave up 9 bases, with 15 bases separating them. Germline values: CDR1 SQVTM, CDR2 ANQGSEA. The CDR3 loop is CSAEAGGRYTF. CDR3 in DNA: TGCAGCGCCGAGGCCGGGGGGCGCTACACCTTC.

The CDR3 nucleotides are TGTGCCAGCAGTTTACTTGCTAACTATGGCTACACCTTC. The encoded protein is CASSLLANYGYTF. This rearrangement joins TRBV28 to TRBJ1-2; the D is unclear. V lost 2 bases to trimming and J lost 0 bases, with 4 bases between them. The CDR3 sequence is 13 residues long. CDR1 and CDR2 (germline): MDHEN, SYDVKM.

The chain combines TRBV9 with TRBJ1-1; possible D gene TRBD1, 6 bases. Trimming cost V 3 bases and J 1 base, with 13 bases left between them. CDR3 length equals 15 residues. CDR1 and CDR2 (germline): SGDLS, YYNGEE. As DNA, the CDR3 is TGTGCCAGCAGCGCCCCAGGGGCTGGGAACACTGAAGCTTTCTTT. Its protein is CASSAPGAGNTEAFF.

The chain employs TRBV5-1 and TRBJ2-3; D unclear. Between the trimmed V and J ends, which lost 0 bases and 3 bases, there was a span of 2 bases. Germline CDR1 reads SGHRS; CDR2 reads YFSETQ. There are 12 residues in the CDR3. This CDR3 is CASSLATDTQYF. The CDR3 bases are TGCGCCAGCAGCTTGGCAACAGATACGCAGTATTTT.

This clone was found a few times. The chain couples TRBV7-9 to TRBJ2-2, with 11 nucleotides matching TRBD1. V shed 5 bases and J 3 bases; nucleotides not matched to a gene: 2. The CDR3 loop spans 15 amino acids. Germline CDR1 SEHNR, CDR2 FQNEAQ (reference sequence). CDR3 nucleotides: TGTGCCAGCAGCAGGGGACAGGGGGACACCGGGGAGCTGTTTTTT. Amino acids: CASSRGQGDTGELFF.

The chain links TRBV19 to TRBJ1-2, with D possibly matching TRBD1 (5 bases). CDR1 is LNHDA and CDR2 is SQIVND in the germline V gene (reference sequence). Deletions cut 9 bases from V and 2 bases from J, with 19 bases between. The CDR3 sequence is 15 residues long. The CDR3 coding sequence is TGTGCCAGCAAAGGGACGCGGGGACCCAACTATGGCTACACCTTC. This codes for CASKGTRGPNYGYTF.

CDR3 protein: CASGSGATGGLGNQPQHF. In nucleotides, the CDR3 is TGTGCTAGTGGATCCGGCGCCACAGGGGGCTTGGGGAATCAGCCCCAGCATTTT. J is TRBJ1-5 and V is TRBV12-5, with 9 bases matching TRBD1. The ends lost 6 bases at V and 4 bases at J; junction bases unmatched: 16. This CDR3 is 18 amino acids long. Germline CDR1 is LGHNT and CDR2 is FRNRAP.

This clone was recorded only once. The rearrangement joins TRBV28 to TRBJ1-4; possible D gene TRBD1, 6 bases. V lost 8 bases, J lost 4 bases, and 17 bases lay in between. The CDR3 spans 15 residues. Germline CDR1 MDHEN, CDR2 SYDVKM. CDR3 nucleotides: TGTGCCAGCCACAGTGGTGGGGGCTTTAATGAAAAACTGTTTTTT. Its protein product is CASHSGGGFNEKLFF.

This clone appeared once. The chain couples TRBV9 to TRBJ1-3; TRBD1 matches at 8 bases. In germline, CDR1 is SGDLS, CDR2 YYNGEE. The J segment lost 4 bases and the V segment lost 4 bases, leaving 10 bases of the junction unmatched. The CDR3 runs to 16 residues. CDR3 nucleotide sequence: TGTGCCAGCAGCTTGCTCGACAGGGGACGGGGAAACACCATATATTTT. Protein sequence: CASSLLDRGRGNTIYF.

The J gene is TRBJ2-3, the V gene TRBV6-5, with TRBD2 matching over 9 bases. V was pared by 3 bases and J by 0 bases, with 4 bases of the junction left unmatched. Looked up from germline, CDR1 is MNHEY and CDR2 is SVGAGI. The CDR3 is made up of 16 amino acids. CDR3 loop: CASSYSGGTSTDTQYF. The CDR3 DNA sequence: TGTGCCAGCAGTTATAGCGGGGGAACTAGCACAGATACGCAGTATTTT.

This clone was seen just once. V gene TRBV5-6 combines with J gene TRBJ1-1; D is uncertain. The V end lost 1 base, the J end lost 1 base, and 5 bases lay between the germline ends. The CDR3 is 13 amino acids. The germline V gene has CDR1 SGHDT and CDR2 YYEEEE. The CDR3 DNA follows: TGTGCCAGCAGCTTGACAGAGAACACTGAAGCTTTCTTT. As protein: CASSLTENTEAFF. Supplemented by reference TRBV5-6 and TRBJ1-1, the full variable domain reads DAGVTQSPTHLIKTRGQQVTLRCSPKSGHDTVSWYQQALGQGPQFIFQYYEEEERQRGNFPDRFSGHQFPNYSSELNVNALLLGDSALYLCASSLTENTEAFFGQGTRLTVV.